Shown below are 10 T cell receptor beta chains from a single sample sequenced in a study of ipilimumab plus nivolumab after autologous stem cell transplantation. Produced via immunoSEQ multiplex PCR; TCRdb's table is partial and in-frame only. The data show approximately 9,800 clones, just under 80% seen once. The sample here was PBMCs, taken in a trial of ipilimumab plus nivolumab as post-transplant consolidation. All receptors come from a male donor with diffuse large B-cell lymphoma.

The gene calls are TRBV19 and TRBJ2-3; weak D call: TRBD1 (6 bases). The CDR3 length is 14 residues. V was pared by 6 bases and J by 2 bases, with 12 bases between. From germline, CDR1 is LNHDA and CDR2 SQIVND (reference sequence). The CDR3 loop reads CASSGQSFTDTQYF. The CDR3 DNA is TGTGCCAGTAGCGGACAGTCATTCACAGATACGCAGTATTTT.

The CDR3: CASRENGQLEAFF. In DNA form, the CDR3 reads TGTGCCAGCAGAGAAAATGGACAGCTTGAAGCTTTCTTT. The chain couples TRBV2 to TRBJ1-1; tentatively, D is TRBD1 (6 bases). The CDR3 consists of 13 residues. The germline V gene has CDR1 SNHLY and CDR2 FYNNEI. Trimming cost V 6 bases and J 7 bases, with 15 bases left between them.

The chain employs TRBV7-2 and TRBJ1-6, with TRBD1 matching 8 bases. The CDR3 sequence is 16 residues long. The V gene end was trimmed by 6 bases and the J gene end by 9 bases; junction bases not matched to a gene: 13. Germline V gene lookup returns CDR1 SGHTA and CDR2 FQGNSA. CDR3 DNA: TGTGCCAGCAGACTATCCCCCGGGACAGGTTCTTCACCCCTCCACTTT. Translating gives CASRLSPGTGSSPLHF.

The chain carries TRBV11-2 and TRBJ1-6; D gene uncertain. V was shortened by 5 bases and J by 3 bases, with 5 bases between the two germline ends. CDR1 and CDR2 (germline): SGHAT, FQNNGV. The length of the CDR3 is 13 residues. Here the CDR3 reads CASSPLYNSPLHF. Written as DNA, the CDR3 is TGTGCCAGCAGCCCGCTCTATAATTCACCCCTCCACTTT.

This clone was seen a few times. The genes are TRBV13 and TRBJ2-5, with D perhaps matching TRBD2 (5 bases). CDR1 PRHDT and CDR2 FYEKMQ come from the germline V gene (reference sequence). The CDR3 is made up of 14 amino acids. Trimming took 5 bases from V and 2 from J, leaving 12 bases between them. The CDR3 here is CASSQNRGQETQYF. The CDR3 nucleotides are TGTGCCAGCAGCCAAAATCGGGGACAAGAGACCCAGTACTTC.

This clone occurred a few times. The V and J genes are TRBV9 and TRBJ1-1, with D unclear. The CDR3 is 12 residues long. V was cut by 5 bases and J by 2 bases, with 7 bases left in between. In germline, CDR1 is SGDLS, CDR2 YYNGEE. CDR3 amino acids: CASRKINTEAFF. CDR3 coding DNA: TGTGCCAGCAGGAAGATCAACACTGAAGCTTTCTTT.

The genes are TRBV9 and TRBJ1-3; no clear D gene. The CDR3 is made up of 17 amino acids. Germline lookup yields CDR1 SGDLS and CDR2 YYNGEE. V was clipped by 1 base and J by 0 bases, with 14 bases between them. CDR3 coding DNA: TGTGCCAGCAGCGTATCGGGCACAATGAGCTCTGGAAACACCATATATTTT. This codes for CASSVSGTMSSGNTIYF.

V gene TRBV28 combines with J gene TRBJ2-7; D uncertain. V was shortened by 8 bases and J by 2 bases, with 10 bases between the two germline ends. Germline assignment: CDR1 MDHEN and CDR2 SYDVKM. The CDR3 has 12 residues. The CDR3 region is CASSRVTYEQYF. As DNA, the CDR3 is TGTGCCAGCTCTAGGGTTACCTACGAGCAGTACTTC.

The chain is built from TRBV10-3 and TRBJ2-3, with a tentative D call TRBD2 (6 bases). CDR1 ENHRY and CDR2 SYGVKD come from the germline V gene. The CDR3 extends over 16 amino acids. Trimming cost V 2 bases and J 3 bases, with 15 bases left between them. The CDR3 loop is CAISELEGTDTDTQYF. The CDR3 coding sequence is TGTGCCATCAGTGAGCTCGAGGGGACTGATACAGATACGCAGTATTTT.

This sequence joins TRBV7-9 and TRBJ2-3; D may be TRBD2 (6 bases). The V gene lost 6 bases and the J gene lost 3 bases, with 13 bases spanning the gap. CDR3 length: 14 residues. The germline V gene encodes CDR1 SEHNR and CDR2 FQNEAQ (reference sequence). The CDR3 loop is CASRLEGLTDTQYF. The CDR3 nucleotides are TGTGCCAGCAGGTTGGAGGGTTTGACAGATACGCAGTATTTT.